This T cell receptor beta chain was profiled in a study of blood T cells in healthy people across ages. A sample-barcoded 5' primer and a J-beta primer mix were used in a second PCR of roughly 7 to 12 cycles. Carrying 12 random nucleotides, a template-switch adaptor labeled each individual cDNA molecule. Each sample yielded at least 2.5 million CDR3-containing paired-end reads. TCRdb passed the 5' RACE reads through MiXCR, listing each CDR3 protein once. This sample has roughly 1.5 million distinct CDR3 sequences, with roughly 43% found just once. Findings and limits, study-wide: Among T cells, TCR beta diversity per million cells dropped roughly linearly as age rose. Strong correlation was found linking TCR beta diversity to naive T cell percentage.

CDR1 is LNHNV and CDR2 is YYDKDF in the germline V gene (reference sequence). The CDR3 covers 17 residues. Trimming took 0 bases from V and 0 from J, leaving 9 bases between them. Notes on this clonotype: Its matching antigen is unknown.

This clonotype was obtained from a woman aged 18-35 years in good health. V gene TRBV15 combines with J gene TRBJ2-6, with D unclear. The sample consisted of blood. CDR3 amino acids: CATSRDRSSSGANVLTF. The DNA of the CDR3 is TGTGCCACCAGCAGAGACAGGTCAAGCTCTGGGGCCAACGTCCTGACTTTC.